The clone carrying this TCR beta chain showed up many times. Trimming took off 0 bases at V and 2 bases at J, with 13 bases between the two ends. This CDR3 is 16 amino acids long. The germline gives CDR1 SGHRS, CDR2 YFSETQ. MiXCR was run by TCRdb on the PCR reads, yielding one entry per CDR3 protein. The sample holds roughly 14,000 distinct CDR3 sequences, roughly half seen once. The data were obtained in a study of tumor-infiltrating lymphocytes in oesophageal squamous cell carcinoma. The source is a male donor with esophageal squamous cell carcinoma. V gene TRBV5-1 combines with J gene TRBJ2-3; D unresolved. Sequenced: blood. CDR3 amino acids: CASSLGLLLNTDTQYF. CDR3 DNA: TGCGCCAGCAGCTTGGGACTCTTACTTAACACAGATACGCAGTATTTT.